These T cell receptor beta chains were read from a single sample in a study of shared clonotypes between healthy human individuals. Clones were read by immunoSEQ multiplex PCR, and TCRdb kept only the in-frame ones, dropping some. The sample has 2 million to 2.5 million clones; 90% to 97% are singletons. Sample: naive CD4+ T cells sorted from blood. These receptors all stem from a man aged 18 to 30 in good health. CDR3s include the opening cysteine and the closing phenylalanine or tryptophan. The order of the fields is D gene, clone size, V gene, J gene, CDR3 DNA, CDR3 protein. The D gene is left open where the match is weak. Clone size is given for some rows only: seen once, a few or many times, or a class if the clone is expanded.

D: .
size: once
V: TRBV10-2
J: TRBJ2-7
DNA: TGCGCCAGCGGGGGGGCAGTCCTGAGCTCCTACGAGCAGTACTTC
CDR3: CASGGAVLSSYEQYF

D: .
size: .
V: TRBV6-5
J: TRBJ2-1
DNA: TGTGCCAGCAGTTACATGAGTACGGCCCCTTACAATGAGCAGTTCTTC
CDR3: CASSYMSTAPYNEQFF

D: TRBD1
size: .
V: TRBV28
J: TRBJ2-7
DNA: TGTGCCAGCAGTTTACCGCCCGGGACAGGAACCTACGAGCAGTACTTC
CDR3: CASSLPPGTGTYEQYF

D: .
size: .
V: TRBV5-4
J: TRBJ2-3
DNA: TGTGCCAGCAGTGTTGGGACGGATCCCGGCACAGATACGCAGTATTTT
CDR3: CASSVGTDPGTDTQYF

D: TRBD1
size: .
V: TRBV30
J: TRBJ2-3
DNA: TGTGCCTGGAGGGGACAGGCCACAGATACGCAGTATTTT
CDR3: CAWRGQATDTQYF

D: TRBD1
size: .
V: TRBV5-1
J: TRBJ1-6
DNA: TGCGCCAGCAGCTTGGATATTACAGGGGGTAGCTCCTATAATTCACCCCTCCACTTT
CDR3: CASSLDITGGSSYNSPLHF

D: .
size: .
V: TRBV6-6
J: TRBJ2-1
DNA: TGTGCCGCATCCCAGCATGAGCAGTTCTTC
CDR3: CAASQHEQFF

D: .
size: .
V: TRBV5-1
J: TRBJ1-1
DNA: TGCGCCAGCAGCTTGGTCGGGACAATGAACACTGAAGCTTTCTTT
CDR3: CASSLVGTMNTEAFF

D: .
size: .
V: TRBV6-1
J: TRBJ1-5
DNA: TGTGCCAGCACCCCGGGGGCAATTAGCAATCAGCCCCAGCATTTT
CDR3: CASTPGAISNQPQHF

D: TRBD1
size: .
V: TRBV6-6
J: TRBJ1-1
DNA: TGTGCCAGCAGTTCCACCGGGACAGGGGGCACTGAAGCTTTCTTT
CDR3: CASSSTGTGGTEAFF

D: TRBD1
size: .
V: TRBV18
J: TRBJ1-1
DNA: TGTGCCAGCTCACCACCCAGGGGGGGTGTGAACACTGAAGCTTTCTTT
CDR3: CASSPPRGGVNTEAFF

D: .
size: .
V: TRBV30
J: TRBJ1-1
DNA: TGTGCCTGGAGTGAGAGAGATGAAGCTTTCTTT
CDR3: CAWSERDEAFF

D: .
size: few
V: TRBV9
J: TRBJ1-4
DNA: TGTGCCAGCAGCCCCCATGGGTCTAATGAAAAACTGTTTTTT
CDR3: CASSPHGSNEKLFF

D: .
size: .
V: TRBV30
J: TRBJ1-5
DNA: TGTGCCTGGAGTGTAGGGCCCAATCAGCCCCAGCATTTT
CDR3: CAWSVGPNQPQHF

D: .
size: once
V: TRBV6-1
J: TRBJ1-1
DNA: TGTGCCAGCAGTCTAGAGGAGGGACTTCAGTCAGCTTTCTTT
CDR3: CASSLEEGLQSAFF

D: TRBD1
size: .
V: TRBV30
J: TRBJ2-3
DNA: TGTGCCTGGAGTGTTTCGGGACAGGCCACAGATACGCAGTATTTT
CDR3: CAWSVSGQATDTQYF

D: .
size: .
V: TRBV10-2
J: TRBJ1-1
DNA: TGCGCCAGCAGTGAGTCCTGGGGGACTGAAGCTTTCTTT
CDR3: CASSESWGTEAFF

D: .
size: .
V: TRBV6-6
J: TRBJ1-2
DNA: TGTGCCAGCAGTTACCTGGACTATGGCTACACCTTC
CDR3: CASSYLDYGYTF

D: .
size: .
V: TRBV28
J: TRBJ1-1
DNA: TGTGCCAGCAGCCACGGAGGAGCCGGGGGAAACACTGAAGCTTTCTTT
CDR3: CASSHGGAGGNTEAFF

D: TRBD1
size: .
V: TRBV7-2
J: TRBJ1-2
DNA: TGTGCCAGCAGCCTGGGACAGGAGTTTTACTATGGCTACACCTTC
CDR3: CASSLGQEFYYGYTF

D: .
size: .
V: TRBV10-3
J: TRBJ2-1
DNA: TGTGCCATCAGTGCCCGGGACGACGACAATGAGCAGTTCTTC
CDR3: CAISARDDDNEQFF

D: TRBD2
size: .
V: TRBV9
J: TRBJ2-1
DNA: TGTGCCAGCAGCGGGACCAAGCGGGGGGGCCACTACAATGAGCAGTTCTTC
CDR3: CASSGTKRGGHYNEQFF

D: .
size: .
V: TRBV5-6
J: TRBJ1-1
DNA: TGTGCCAGCAGCTTGGCATTAAACACTGAAGCTTTCTTT
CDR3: CASSLALNTEAFF

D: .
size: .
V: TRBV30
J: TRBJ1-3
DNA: TGTGCCTGGAGTGTGTCCTCTGGAAACACCATATATTTT
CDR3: CAWSVSSGNTIYF